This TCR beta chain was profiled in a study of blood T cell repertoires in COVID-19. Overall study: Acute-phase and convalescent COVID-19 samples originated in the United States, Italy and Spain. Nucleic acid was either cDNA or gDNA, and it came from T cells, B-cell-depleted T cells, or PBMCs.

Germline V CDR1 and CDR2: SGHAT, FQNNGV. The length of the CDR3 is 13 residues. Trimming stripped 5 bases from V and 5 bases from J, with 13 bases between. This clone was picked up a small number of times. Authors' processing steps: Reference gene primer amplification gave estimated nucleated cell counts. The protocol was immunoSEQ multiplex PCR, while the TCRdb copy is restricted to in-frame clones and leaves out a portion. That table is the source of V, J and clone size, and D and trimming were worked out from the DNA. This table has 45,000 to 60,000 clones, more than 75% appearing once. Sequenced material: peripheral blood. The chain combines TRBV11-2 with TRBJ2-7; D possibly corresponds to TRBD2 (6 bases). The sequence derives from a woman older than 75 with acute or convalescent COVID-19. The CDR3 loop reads CASSTGRRDEQYF. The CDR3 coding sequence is TGTGCCAGCAGCACGGGACGGAGGGACGAGCAGTACTTC.